The 6 T cell receptor beta chains below were found in one sample sequenced in a study of PD-1 blockade in classical Hodgkin lymphoma. Time point indicated: cycle 4 day 1 (C4D1), after 5 to 7 weeks of nivolumab. Brentuximab vedotin exposure varied, and every patient relapsed after autologous stem cell transplantation. Magnetic negative selection, applied to thawed PBMCs, was used to isolate the CD8+ T cells. Here immunoSEQ multiplex PCR was the method, and the copy in TCRdb shows in-frame clones only, minus some. The sample holds a few thousand clones, 70% seen once. The source was CD8+ T cells from blood, collected before the fourth cycle of nivolumab. These receptors all stem from a human donor with classical Hodgkin lymphoma.

This chain connects TRBV19 to TRBJ1-1, with a weak D call TRBD1 (5 bases). The V and J ends lost 8 bases and 5 bases respectively, with 21 bases between them. The CDR3 contains 15 residues. Germline assignment: CDR1 LNHDA and CDR2 SQIVND (reference sequence). For the CDR3, the DNA is TGTGCCAGTGCCTATCCGGGACCTCTGGCTACTGAAGCTTTCTTT. This sequence encodes CASAYPGPLATEAFF. Complete variable domain (other parts from reference TRBV19 and TRBJ1-1): DGGITQSPKYLFRKEGQNVTLSCEQNLNHDAMYWYRQDPGQGLRLIYYSQIVNDFQKGDIAEGYSVSREKKESFPLTVTSAQKNPTAFYLCASAYPGPLATEAFFGQGTRLTVV.

The chain carries TRBV28 and TRBJ2-1, with 10 nucleotides matching TRBD1. The CDR3 has 16 residues. V gave up 6 bases and J gave up 9 bases; unmatched junction bases: 14. Germline assignment: CDR1 MDHEN and CDR2 SYDVKM. In DNA, the CDR3 is TGTGCCAGCAGCTCTCTTAGGGACAGGGGAAGGAGTGAGCAGTTCTTC. Protein: CASSSLRDRGRSEQFF.

This clone was detected only a few times. The chain employs TRBV7-8 and TRBJ1-4; the D is unclear. CDR3 size: 17 residues. Trimming pared 5 bases from V and 0 bases from J, leaving 16 bases between. Germline CDR1 is SGHVS and CDR2 is FQNEAQ. CDR3 DNA: TGTGCCAGCAGCCCTCAGTTTTCAACTGCAACTAATGAAAAACTGTTTTTT. Its translation: CASSPQFSTATNEKLFF.

This CDR3 is CASSLDPAGYRNTIYF. As DNA, the CDR3 is TGTGCCAGCAGCTTAGATCCGGCGGGTTACAGAAACACCATATATTTT. The V gene is TRBV11-2, the J gene TRBJ1-3; D is unclear. With 0 bases removed from V and 5 bases from J, the gap between germline ends came to 14 bases. Germline CDR1 and CDR2: SGHAT and FQNNGV. This CDR3 has 16 amino acids.

The chain uses TRBV7-1 and TRBJ1-2, with D maybe TRBD1 (5 bases). TRBV7-1 is annotated as an ORF whose role is uncertain. The CDR3 totals 13 residues. Between the trimmed V and J ends, which lost 9 bases and 4 bases, there was a span of 15 bases. CDR3 protein: CASGTAEIYGYTF. The CDR3 coding sequence is TGTGCCAGTGGGACGGCGGAAATCTATGGCTACACCTTC.

The chain has TRBV10-2 and TRBJ2-5; D ambiguous. The assigned J gene may be wrong: the sequence end matches TRBJ2-7 better. CDR3 length equals 12 residues. Germline loops: CDR1 WSHSY, CDR2 SAAADI. The CDR3 nucleotides read TGCGCCAGCAGTGACCCCGCCTACGAGCAGTACTTC. Protein sequence: CASSDPAYEQYF.